This TCR beta chain was retrieved from a study of cytomegalovirus exposure and HLA in healthy donors. Overall study results and limits: In a later analysis, V- and J-gene trimming of beta chains associated with a DCLRE1C missense variant, replicated independently.

Concerning this clone: As yet, its antigen is unknown.

V lost 2 bases, J lost 5 bases, and 11 bases stayed unmatched. Germline CDR1 MNHNS, CDR2 SASEGT. CDR3 length: 17 amino acids. The PCR had 60 Vbeta and 13 Jbeta primers. Data came from immunoSEQ multiplex PCR; TCRdb stores just in-frame clones and leaves some out. This sample carries 130,000 to 150,000 clones, around 80% of them seen once, and the ten largest clones take roughly 4.5%. The receptor's source is a man aged 35 to 55 in good health and CMV-seronegative. Sequenced input: PBMCs. The rearrangement joins TRBV6-1 to TRBJ2-5, with 10 bases fitting TRBD1. The CDR3 is CASSEKRTGGAGETQYF. The CDR3 DNA reads as TGTGCCAGCAGTGAAAAAAGGACAGGGGGAGCGGGGGAGACCCAGTACTTC.